This TCR beta chain was sequenced for a study of blood T cell repertoires in COVID-19. Study summary: COVID-19 samples, acute and convalescent, were from the United States, Italy and Spain. PBMCs, B-cell-depleted T cells, or T cells provided the cDNA or gDNA that made up the material.

Per the study methods: By means of reference gene primer amplification, nucleated cell counts were estimated. Libraries were prepared by immunoSEQ multiplex PCR; TCRdb keeps only in-frame clonotypes and omits some of them. The V and J calls and clone size were taken over from that table, and D and trimming were inferred from the DNA. The table lists roughly 59,000 clones, 65% to 80% of them singletons, with roughly 10% in the top ten. The sequenced sample consisted of peripheral blood. This TCR was recovered from a human donor in a cohort sampled during active COVID-19.

This CDR3 reads CATSGPGQDQETQYF. The CDR3 DNA follows: TGTGCCACCAGTGGGCCGGGACAGGACCAAGAGACCCAGTACTTC. V is TRBV24-1 and J is TRBJ2-5; 8 nucleotides line up with TRBD1. The ends lost 5 bases at V and 0 bases at J; junction bases unmatched: 4. There are 15 residues in the CDR3. Germline V gene lookup returns CDR1 KGHDR and CDR2 SFDVKD.